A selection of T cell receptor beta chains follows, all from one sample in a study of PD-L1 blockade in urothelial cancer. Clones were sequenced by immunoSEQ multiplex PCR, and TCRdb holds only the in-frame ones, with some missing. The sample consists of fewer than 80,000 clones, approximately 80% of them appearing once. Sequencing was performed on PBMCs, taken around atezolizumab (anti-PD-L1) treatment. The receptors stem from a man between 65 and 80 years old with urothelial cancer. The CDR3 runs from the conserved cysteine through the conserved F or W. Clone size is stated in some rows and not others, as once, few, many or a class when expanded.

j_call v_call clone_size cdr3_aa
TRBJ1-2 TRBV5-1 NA CASSPQGAVGYGYTF
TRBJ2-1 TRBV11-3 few CASSLDGASYNEQFF
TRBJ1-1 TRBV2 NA CASRRGQGAHTEAFF
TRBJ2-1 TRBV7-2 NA CASSFTSGRPNNEQFF
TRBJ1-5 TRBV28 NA CASFTGDNQPQHF
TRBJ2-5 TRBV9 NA CASSASGRAEGTQYF
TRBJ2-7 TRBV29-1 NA CSGLASSYEQYF
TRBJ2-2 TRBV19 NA CASSVLTGELFF
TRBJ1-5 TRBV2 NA CASATGGEGQPQHF
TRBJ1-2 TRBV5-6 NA CASSLGHVQGPYGYTF
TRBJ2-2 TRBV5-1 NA CASSSGFDTGELFF
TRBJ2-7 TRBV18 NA CASSPGTVHEQYF
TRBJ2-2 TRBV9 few CASSPRTGGNTGELFF
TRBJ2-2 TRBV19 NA CASRNGGAQNTGELFF
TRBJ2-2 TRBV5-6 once CASSLGAPNTGELFF
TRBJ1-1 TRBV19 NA CASSLGTDLMNTEAFF
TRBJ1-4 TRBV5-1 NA CASSFGQVATNEKLFF
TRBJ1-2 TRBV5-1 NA CASSYQGADGGYTF
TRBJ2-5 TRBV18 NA CASSPEAWGLVQETQYF
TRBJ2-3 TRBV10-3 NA CAISVQGDTQYF
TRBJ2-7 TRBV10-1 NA CASSETSYEQYF
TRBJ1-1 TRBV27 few CASSLDRMNTEAFF
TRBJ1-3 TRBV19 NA CASSIIFGTGSSSGNTIYF
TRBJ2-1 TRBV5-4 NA CASSTGTSGRNEQFF
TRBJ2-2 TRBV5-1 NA CASSFGPTLASNTGELFF
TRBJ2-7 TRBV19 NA CASSIPGQDPARGTYEQYF
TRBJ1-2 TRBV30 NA CAWSPRDGGYTF
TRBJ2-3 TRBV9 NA CASSLTDTQYF
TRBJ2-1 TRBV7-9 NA CASSLGTSGDYYNEQFF
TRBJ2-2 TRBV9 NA CASSAKSRLAGDTGELFF
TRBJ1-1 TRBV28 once CASSLRQGYTEAFF
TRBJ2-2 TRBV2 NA CASSDPIAGELFF
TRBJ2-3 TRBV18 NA CASSPIGQGGTDTQYF
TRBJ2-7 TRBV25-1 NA CASSDPVSYEQYF
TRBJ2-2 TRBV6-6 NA CASSSRDRTTGELFF
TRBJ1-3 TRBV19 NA CASSPGWQRTGNTIYF
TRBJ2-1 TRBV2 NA CASSGDRGEQFF
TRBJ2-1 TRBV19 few CASSVLARSSYNEQFF
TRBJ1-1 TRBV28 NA CASSFGQGYLEAFF
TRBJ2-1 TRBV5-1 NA CASSLTSGTVGNEQFF
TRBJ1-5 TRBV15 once CATSRDGARNQPQHF
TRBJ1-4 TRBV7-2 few CASSLAGTTNEKLFF
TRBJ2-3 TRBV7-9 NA CASLALQGAGGAGDTQYF
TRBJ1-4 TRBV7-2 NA CASSSARGGGEKLFF